One sample yielded the 2 T cell receptor beta chains listed below, sequenced in a study of T-cell reconstitution after alpha-beta-depleted transplantation in children. During its preparation, the TCRbeta library received unique molecular identifiers. Each CDR3 protein gets one entry after TCRdb re-called the PCR reads with MiXCR. The table includes under 350,000 distinct CDR3 sequences, nearly 10% detected once. The material was PBMCs from the stem cell graft donor, obtained from the stem cell graft. The receptors were sampled from a human donor who donated a stem cell graft to a child with SCID.

This clonotype has at least ten counts. The gene calls are TRBV20-1 and TRBJ2-1, with 11 bases lining up with TRBD1. Trimming at V came to 6 bases and at J to 9 bases, leaving 13 bases not matched to a gene. Germline V gene lookup returns CDR1 DFQATT and CDR2 SNEGSKA (reference sequence). CDR3 length: 15 residues. The DNA of the CDR3 is TGCAGTGCCCCCTCCGGGACAGGGGGGTCGGTTGAGCAGTTCTTC. It encodes CSAPSGTGGSVEQFF.

The table lists this clonotype with a few counts. In DNA, the CDR3 is TGTGCCAGCATCGTGACAGGGGCCTCGATGAACACTGAAGCTTTCTTT. It codes for CASIVTGASMNTEAFF. The rearrangement joins TRBV13 to TRBJ1-1; TRBD1 agrees at 8 bases. J lost 0 bases, V lost 7 bases, and 10 bases had no gene match. Germline V gives CDR1 PRHDT, CDR2 FYEKMQ (reference sequence). The CDR3 contains 16 residues.